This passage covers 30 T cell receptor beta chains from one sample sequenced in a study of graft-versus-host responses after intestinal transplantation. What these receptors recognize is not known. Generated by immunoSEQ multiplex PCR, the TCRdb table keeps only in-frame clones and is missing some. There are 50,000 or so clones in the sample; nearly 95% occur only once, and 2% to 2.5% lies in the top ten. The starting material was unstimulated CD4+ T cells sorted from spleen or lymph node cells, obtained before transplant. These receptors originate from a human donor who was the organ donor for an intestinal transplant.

The CDR3 reads CASSQPGREAYEQYF. For the CDR3, the DNA is TGCGCCAGCAGCCAACCGGGGAGGGAGGCCTACGAGCAGTACTTC. The V and J genes are TRBV4-1 and TRBJ2-7, with 7 bases matching TRBD2. Germline trimming cut 2 bases from V and 2 bases from J; bases unmatched to any gene: 6. The CDR3 spans 15 residues. CDR1 is MGHRA, CDR2 YSYEKL, per germline.

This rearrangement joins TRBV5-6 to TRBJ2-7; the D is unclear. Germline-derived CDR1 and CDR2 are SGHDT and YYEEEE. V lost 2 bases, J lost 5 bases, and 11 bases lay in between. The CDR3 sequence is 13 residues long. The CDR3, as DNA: TGTGCCAGCAGCTTCGGGCCTTTGGACGAGCAGTACTTC. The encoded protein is CASSFGPLDEQYF. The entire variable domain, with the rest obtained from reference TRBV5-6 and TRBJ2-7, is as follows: DAGVTQSPTHLIKTRGQQVTLRCSPKSGHDTVSWYQQALGQGPQFIFQYYEEEERQRGNFPDRFSGHQFPNYSSELNVNALLLGDSALYLCASSFGPLDEQYFGPGTRLTVT.

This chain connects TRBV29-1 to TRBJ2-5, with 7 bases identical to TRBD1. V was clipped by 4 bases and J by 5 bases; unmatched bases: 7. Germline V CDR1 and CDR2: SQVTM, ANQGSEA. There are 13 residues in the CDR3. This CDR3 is CSVANRGWETQYF. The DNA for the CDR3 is TGCAGCGTTGCTAACAGGGGATGGGAGACCCAGTACTTC.

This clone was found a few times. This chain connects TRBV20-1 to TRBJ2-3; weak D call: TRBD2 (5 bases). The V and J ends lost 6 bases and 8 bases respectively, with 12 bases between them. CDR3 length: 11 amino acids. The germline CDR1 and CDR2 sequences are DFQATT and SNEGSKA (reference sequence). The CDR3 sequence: CSAVAKATQYF. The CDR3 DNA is TGCAGTGCCGTAGCGAAAGCTACGCAGTATTTT.

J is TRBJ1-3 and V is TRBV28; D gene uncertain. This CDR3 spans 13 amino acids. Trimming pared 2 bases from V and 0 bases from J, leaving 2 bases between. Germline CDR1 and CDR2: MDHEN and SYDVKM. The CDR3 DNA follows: TGTGCCAGCAGTTTAAACTCTGGAAACACCATATATTTT. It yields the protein CASSLNSGNTIYF.

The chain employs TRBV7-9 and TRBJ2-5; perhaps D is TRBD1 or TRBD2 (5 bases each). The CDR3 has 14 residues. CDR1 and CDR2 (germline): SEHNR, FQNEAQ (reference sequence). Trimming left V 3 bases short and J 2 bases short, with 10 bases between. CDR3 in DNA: TGTGCCAGCAGCTTGGGACGGGAACAAGAGACCCAGTACTTC. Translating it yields CASSLGREQETQYF.

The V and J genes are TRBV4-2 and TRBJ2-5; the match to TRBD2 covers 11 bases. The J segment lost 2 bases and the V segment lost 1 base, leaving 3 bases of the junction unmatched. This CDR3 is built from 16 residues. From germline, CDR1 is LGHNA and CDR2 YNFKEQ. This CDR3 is CASSQATSGNQETQYF. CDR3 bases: TGTGCCAGCAGCCAAGCGACTAGCGGGAATCAAGAGACCCAGTACTTC.

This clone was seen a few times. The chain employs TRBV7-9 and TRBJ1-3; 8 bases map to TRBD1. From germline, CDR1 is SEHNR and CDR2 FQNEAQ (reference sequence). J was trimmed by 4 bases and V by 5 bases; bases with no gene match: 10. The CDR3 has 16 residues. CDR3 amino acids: CASSQTNRGDGNTIYF. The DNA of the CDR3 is TGTGCCAGCAGCCAAACCAACAGGGGGGACGGAAACACCATATATTTT.

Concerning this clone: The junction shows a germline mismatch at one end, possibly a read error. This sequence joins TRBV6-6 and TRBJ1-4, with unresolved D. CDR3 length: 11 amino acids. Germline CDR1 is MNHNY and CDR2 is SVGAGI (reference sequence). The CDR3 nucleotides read TGTGCCAGCAGTTACGCGGGAAAAATGGTTTTT. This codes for CASSYAGKMVF.

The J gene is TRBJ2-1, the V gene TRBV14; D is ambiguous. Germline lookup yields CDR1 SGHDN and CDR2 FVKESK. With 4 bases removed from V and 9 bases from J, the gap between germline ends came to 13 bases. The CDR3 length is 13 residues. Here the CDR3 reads CASSPPRVGEQFF. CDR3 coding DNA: TGTGCCAGCAGCCCCCCCCGGGTCGGTGAGCAGTTCTTC. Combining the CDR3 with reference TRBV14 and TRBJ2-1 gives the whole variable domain EAGVTQFPSHSVIEKGQTVTLRCDPISGHDNLYWYRRVMGKEIKFLLHFVKESKQDESGMPNNRFLAERTGGTYSTLKVQPAELEDSGVYFCASSPPRVGEQFFGPGTRLTVL.

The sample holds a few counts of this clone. CDR3 in DNA: TGTGCCAGCAGCTTTGGGGGTCAAGAAAAACTGTTTTTT. This translates into CASSFGGQEKLFF. The rearrangement joins TRBV7-9 to TRBJ1-4, with D possibly being TRBD1 (5 bases). CDR1 is SEHNR, CDR2 FQNEAQ, per germline (reference sequence). The CDR3 length is 13 residues. Between the trimmed V and J ends, which lost 3 bases and 8 bases, there was a span of 10 bases.

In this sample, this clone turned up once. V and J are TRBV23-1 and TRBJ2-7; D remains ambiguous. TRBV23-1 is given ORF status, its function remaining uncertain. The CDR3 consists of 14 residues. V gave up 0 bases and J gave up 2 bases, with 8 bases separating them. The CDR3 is CASSQSPATYEQYF. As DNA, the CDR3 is TGCGCCAGCAGTCAATCGCCAGCTACCTACGAGCAGTACTTC.

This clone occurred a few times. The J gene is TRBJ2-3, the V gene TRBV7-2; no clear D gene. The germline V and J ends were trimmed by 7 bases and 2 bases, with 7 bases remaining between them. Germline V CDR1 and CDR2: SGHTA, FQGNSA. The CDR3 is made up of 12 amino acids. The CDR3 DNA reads TGTGCCAGCACCCACCTCACAGATACGCAGTATTTT. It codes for CASTHLTDTQYF.

The CDR3 loop reads CASSPSGTGGTDTQYF. In DNA, the CDR3 is TGTGCCAGCAGTCCATCAGGGACAGGGGGCACAGATACGCAGTATTTT. This sequence joins TRBV28 and TRBJ2-3; 10 nucleotides agree with TRBD1. V dropped 5 bases and J dropped 1; count of bases not matched to a gene: 6. Germline assignment: CDR1 MDHEN and CDR2 SYDVKM. CDR3 size: 16 residues.

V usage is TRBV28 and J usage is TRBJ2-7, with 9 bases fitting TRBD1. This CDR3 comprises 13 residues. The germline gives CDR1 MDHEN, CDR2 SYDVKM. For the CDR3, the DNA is TGTGCGGGTGGGACAGGGAGTCTCTACGAGCAGTACTTC. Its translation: CAGGTGSLYEQYF.

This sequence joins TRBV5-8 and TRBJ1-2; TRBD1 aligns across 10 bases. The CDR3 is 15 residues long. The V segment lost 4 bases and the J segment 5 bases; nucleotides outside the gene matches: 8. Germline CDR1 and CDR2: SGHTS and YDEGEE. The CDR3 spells CASSTGTGADYGYTF. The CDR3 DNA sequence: TGTGCCAGCAGCACGGGGACAGGGGCTGATTATGGCTACACCTTC. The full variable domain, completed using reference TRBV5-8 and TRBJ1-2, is EAGVTQSPTHLIKTRGQQATLRCSPISGHTSVYWYQQALGLGLQFLLWYDEGEERNRGNFPPRFSGRQFPNYSSELNVNALELEDSALYLCASSTGTGADYGYTFGSGTRLTVV.

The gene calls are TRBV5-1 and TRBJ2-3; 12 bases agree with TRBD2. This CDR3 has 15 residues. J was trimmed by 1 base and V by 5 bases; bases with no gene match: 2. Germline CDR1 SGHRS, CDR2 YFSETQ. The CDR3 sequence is CASRRLAGGTDTQYF. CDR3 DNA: TGCGCCAGCAGGAGACTAGCGGGAGGCACAGATACGCAGTATTTT.

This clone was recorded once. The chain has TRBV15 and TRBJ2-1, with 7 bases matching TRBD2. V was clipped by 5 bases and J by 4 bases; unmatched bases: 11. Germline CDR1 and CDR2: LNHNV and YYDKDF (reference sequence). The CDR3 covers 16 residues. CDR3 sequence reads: CATSPQRGLGYNEQFF. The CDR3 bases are TGTGCCACCAGCCCCCAGCGTGGACTAGGATACAATGAGCAGTTCTTC.

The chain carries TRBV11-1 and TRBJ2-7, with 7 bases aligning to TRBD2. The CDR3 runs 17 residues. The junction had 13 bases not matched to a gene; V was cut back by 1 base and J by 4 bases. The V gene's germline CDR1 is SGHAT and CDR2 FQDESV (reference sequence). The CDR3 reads CASSLEGTGGSGYEQYF. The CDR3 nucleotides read TGTGCCAGCAGCTTAGAGGGGACTGGCGGGAGCGGGTACGAGCAGTACTTC.

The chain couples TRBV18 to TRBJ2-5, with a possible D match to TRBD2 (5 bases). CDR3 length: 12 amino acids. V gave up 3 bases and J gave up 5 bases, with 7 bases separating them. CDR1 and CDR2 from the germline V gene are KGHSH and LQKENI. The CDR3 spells CASSPPGETQYF. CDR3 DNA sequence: TGTGCCAGCTCACCCCCGGGGGAGACCCAGTACTTC.

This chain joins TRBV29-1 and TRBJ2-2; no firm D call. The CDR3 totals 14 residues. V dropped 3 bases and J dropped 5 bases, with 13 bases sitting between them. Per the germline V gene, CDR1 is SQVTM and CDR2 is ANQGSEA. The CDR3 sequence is CSVDPMDGTGELFF. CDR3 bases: TGCAGCGTTGACCCCATGGACGGAACCGGGGAGCTGTTTTTT.

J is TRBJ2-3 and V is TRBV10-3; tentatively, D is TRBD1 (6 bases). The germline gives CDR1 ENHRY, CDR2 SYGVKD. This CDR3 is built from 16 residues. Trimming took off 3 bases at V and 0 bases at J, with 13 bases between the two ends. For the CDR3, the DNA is TGTGCCATCAGTGACCGGGACAATCCTAGCACAGATACGCAGTATTTT. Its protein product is CAISDRDNPSTDTQYF.

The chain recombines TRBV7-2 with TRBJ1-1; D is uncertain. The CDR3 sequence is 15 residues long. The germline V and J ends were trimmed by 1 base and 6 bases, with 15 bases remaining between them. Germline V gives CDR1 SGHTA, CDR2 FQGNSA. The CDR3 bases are TGTGCCAGCAGCTTAGTGGGCAAGACGGCCCCTGAAGCTTTCTTT. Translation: CASSLVGKTAPEAFF.

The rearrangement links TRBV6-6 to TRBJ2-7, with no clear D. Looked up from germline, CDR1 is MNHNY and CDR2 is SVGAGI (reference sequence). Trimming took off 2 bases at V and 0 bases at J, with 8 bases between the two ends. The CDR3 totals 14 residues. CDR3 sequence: CASSYEAVSYEQYF. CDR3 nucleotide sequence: TGTGCCAGCAGTTACGAGGCGGTCTCCTACGAGCAGTACTTC.

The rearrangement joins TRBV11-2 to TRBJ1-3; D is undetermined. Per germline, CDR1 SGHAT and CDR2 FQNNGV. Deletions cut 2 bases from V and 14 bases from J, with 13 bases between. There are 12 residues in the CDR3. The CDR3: CASSLNGDLLYF. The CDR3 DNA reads TGTGCCAGCAGCTTAAATGGCGATCTCCTATATTTT.

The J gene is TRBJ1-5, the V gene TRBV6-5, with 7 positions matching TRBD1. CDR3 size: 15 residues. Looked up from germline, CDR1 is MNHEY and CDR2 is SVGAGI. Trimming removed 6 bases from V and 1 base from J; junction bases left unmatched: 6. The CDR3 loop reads CASSYGGQSNQPQHF. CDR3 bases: TGTGCCAGCAGCTACGGGGGACAGAGCAATCAGCCCCAGCATTTT.

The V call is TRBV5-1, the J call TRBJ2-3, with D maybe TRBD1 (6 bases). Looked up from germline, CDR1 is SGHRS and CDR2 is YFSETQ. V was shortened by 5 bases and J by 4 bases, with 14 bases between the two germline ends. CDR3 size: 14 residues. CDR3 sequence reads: CASSTDSPSDTQYF. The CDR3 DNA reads TGCGCCAGCAGTACGGACAGCCCTTCAGATACGCAGTATTTT.

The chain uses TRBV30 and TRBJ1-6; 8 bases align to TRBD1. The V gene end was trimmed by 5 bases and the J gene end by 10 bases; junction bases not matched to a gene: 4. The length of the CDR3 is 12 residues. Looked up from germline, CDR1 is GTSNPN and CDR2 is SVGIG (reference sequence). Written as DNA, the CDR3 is TGTGCCTGGGACAGGGGTGGGTCACCCCTCCACTTT. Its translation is CAWDRGGSPLHF.

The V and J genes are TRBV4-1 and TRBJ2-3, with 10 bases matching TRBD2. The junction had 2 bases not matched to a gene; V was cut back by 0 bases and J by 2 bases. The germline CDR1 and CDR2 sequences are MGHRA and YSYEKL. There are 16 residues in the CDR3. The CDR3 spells CASSQEAGGDTDTQYF. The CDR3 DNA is TGCGCCAGCAGCCAAGAAGCGGGAGGGGACACAGATACGCAGTATTTT.

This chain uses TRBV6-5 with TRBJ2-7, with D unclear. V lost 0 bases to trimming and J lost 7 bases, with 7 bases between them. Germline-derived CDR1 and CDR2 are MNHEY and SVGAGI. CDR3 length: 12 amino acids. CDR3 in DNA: TGTGCCAGCAGTTACTCTGGGTGGGAGCAGTACTTC. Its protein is CASSYSGWEQYF.